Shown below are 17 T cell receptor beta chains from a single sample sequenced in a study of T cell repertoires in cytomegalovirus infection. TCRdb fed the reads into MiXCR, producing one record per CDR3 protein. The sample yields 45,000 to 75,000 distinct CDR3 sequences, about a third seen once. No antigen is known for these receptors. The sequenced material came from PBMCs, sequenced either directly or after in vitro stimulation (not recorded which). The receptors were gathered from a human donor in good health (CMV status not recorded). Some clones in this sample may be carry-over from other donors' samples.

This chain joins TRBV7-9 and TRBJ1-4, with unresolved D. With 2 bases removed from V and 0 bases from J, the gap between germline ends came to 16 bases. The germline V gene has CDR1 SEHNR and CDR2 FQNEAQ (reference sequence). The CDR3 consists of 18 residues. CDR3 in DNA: TGTGCCAGCAGCTTAATCATTCGGGGAATATCAACTAATGAAAAACTGTTTTTT. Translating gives CASSLIIRGISTNEKLFF.

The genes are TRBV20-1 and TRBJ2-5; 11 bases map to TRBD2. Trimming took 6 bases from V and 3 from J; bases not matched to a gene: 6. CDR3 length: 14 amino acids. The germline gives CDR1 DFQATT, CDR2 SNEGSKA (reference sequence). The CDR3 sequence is CSALPGLAEETQYF. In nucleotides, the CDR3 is TGCAGTGCCCTCCCGGGACTAGCGGAAGAGACCCAGTACTTC.

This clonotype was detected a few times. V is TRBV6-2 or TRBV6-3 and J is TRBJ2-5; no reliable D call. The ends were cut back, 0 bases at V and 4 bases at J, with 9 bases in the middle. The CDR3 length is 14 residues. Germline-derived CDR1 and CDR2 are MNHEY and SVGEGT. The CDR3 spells CASSYSWGGETQYF. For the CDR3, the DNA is TGTGCCAGCAGTTACTCGTGGGGTGGAGAGACCCAGTACTTC.

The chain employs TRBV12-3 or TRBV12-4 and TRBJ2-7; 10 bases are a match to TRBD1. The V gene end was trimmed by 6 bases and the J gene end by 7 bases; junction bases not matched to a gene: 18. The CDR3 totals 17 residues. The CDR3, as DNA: TGTGCCAGCAGCAAAGCTTACGGGAGGACAGGGGGTAGGGAGCAGTACTTC. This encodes CASSKAYGRTGGREQYF.

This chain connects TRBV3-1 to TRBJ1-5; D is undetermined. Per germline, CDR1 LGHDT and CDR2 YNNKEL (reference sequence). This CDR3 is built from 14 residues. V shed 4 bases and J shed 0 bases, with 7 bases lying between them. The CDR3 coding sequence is TGTGCCAGCAGCCCTTCCGGTAGCAATCAGCCCCAGCATTTT. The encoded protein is CASSPSGSNQPQHF. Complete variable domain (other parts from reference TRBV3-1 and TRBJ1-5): DTAVSQTPKYLVTQMGNDKSIKCEQNLGHDTMYWYKQDSKKFLKIMFSYNNKELIINETVPNRFSPKSPDKAHLNLHINSLELGDSAVYFCASSPSGSNQPQHFGDGTRLSIL.

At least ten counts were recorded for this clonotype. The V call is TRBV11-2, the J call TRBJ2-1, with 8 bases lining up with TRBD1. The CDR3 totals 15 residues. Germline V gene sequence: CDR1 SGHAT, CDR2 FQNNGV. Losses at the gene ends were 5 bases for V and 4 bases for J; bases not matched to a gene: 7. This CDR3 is CASSPTDRVYNEQFF. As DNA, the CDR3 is TGTGCCAGCAGCCCAACGGACAGGGTGTACAATGAGCAGTTCTTC.

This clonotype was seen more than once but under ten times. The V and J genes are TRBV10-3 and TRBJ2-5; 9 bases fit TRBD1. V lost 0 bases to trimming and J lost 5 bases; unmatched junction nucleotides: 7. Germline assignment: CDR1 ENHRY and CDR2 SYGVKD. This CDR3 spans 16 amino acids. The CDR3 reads CAISESKTGGLETQYF. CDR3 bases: TGTGCCATCAGTGAGTCGAAGACAGGGGGACTCGAGACCCAGTACTTC.

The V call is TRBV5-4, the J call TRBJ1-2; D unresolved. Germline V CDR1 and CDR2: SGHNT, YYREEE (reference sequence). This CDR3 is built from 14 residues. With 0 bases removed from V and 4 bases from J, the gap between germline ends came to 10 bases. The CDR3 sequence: CASSLERVSYGYTF. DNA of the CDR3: TGTGCCAGCAGCTTGGAGAGGGTTAGCTATGGCTACACCTTC.

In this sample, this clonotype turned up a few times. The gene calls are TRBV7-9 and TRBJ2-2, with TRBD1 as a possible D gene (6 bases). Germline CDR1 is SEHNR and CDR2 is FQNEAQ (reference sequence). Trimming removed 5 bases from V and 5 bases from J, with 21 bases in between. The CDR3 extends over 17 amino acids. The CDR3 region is CASSTQGTPLGTGELFF. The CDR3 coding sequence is TGTGCCAGCAGCACCCAAGGGACACCACTTGGGACCGGGGAGCTGTTTTTT.

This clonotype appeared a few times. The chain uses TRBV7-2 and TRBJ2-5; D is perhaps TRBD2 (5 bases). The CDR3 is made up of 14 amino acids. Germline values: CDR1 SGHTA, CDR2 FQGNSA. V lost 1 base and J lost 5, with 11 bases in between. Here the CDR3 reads CASSLGPGGETQYF. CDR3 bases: TGTGCCAGCAGCTTAGGTCCAGGCGGGGAGACCCAGTACTTC.

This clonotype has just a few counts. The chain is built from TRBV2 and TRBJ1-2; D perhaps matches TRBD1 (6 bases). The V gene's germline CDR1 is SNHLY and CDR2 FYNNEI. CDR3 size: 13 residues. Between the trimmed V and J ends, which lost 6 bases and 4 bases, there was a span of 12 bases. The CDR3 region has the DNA TGTGCCAGCAGAAACAGGGTGAGCTATGGCTACACCTTC. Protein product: CASRNRVSYGYTF.

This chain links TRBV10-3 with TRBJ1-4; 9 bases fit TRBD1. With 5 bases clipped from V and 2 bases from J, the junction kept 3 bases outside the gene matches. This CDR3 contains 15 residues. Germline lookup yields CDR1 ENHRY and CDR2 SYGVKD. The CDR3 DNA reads TGTGCCATCAGTACCGGGACAGGGACTAATGAAAAACTGTTTTTT. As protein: CAISTGTGTNEKLFF.

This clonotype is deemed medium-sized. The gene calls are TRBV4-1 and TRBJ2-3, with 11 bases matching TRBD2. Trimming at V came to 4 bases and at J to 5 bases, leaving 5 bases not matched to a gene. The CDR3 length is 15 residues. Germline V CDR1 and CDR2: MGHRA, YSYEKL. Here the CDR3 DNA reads TGCGCCAGCAGCCGCAGACTAGCGGGGCAAGATACGCAGTATTTT. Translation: CASSRRLAGQDTQYF.

Written as DNA, the CDR3 is TGTGCCAGCAGGGGTAGCAATCAGCCCCAGCATTTT. As protein: CASRGSNQPQHF. The genes are TRBV6-1 and TRBJ1-5; D uncertain. The CDR3 is 12 amino acids. The germline V gene has CDR1 MNHNS and CDR2 SASEGT. Trimming removed 6 bases from V and 0 bases from J, with 3 bases in between.

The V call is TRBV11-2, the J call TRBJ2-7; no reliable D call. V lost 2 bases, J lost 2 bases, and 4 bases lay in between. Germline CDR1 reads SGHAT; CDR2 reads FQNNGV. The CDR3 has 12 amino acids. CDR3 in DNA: TGTGCCAGCAGCTTAACAACCTACGAGCAGTACTTC. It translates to CASSLTTYEQYF.

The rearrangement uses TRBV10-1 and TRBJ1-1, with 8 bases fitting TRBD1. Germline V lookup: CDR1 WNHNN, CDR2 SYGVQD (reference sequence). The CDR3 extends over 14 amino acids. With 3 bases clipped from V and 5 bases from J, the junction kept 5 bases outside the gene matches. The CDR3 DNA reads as TGCGCCAGCAGTGAAGGACAGGGTGGAACTGAAGCTTTCTTT. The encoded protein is CASSEGQGGTEAFF.

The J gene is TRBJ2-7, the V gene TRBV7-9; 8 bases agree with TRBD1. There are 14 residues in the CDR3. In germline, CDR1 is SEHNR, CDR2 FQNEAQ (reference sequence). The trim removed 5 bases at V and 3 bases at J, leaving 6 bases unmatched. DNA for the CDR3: TGTGCCAGCAGCCTGACAGGGGTTAACTACGAGCAGTACTTC. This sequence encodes CASSLTGVNYEQYF. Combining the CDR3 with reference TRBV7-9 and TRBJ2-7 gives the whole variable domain DTGVSQNPRHKITKRGQNVTFRCDPISEHNRLYWYRQTLGQGPEFLTYFQNEAQLEKSRLLSDRFSAERPKGSFSTLEIQRTEQGDSAMYLCASSLTGVNYEQYFGPGTRLTVT.